The text below deals with one TCR beta chain. Its antigen is currently unknown. This CDR3 spans 16 amino acids. Germline V gene data show CDR1 as LGHNA and CDR2 as YNFKEQ. This specimen belongs to a study of blood T cells in healthy people across ages. General study results and limits: Per million T cells, the diversity of TCR beta decreased roughly linearly as age advanced. Higher diversity and more naive CD4+ cells were features of long-lived donors, compared to aged donors.

A second PCR of roughly 7 to 11 cycles used a sample-barcoded 5' primer and a J-beta primer mix. TCRdb fed the 5' RACE reads into MiXCR, producing one record per CDR3 protein. Seen here are 760,000 or so distinct CDR3 sequences, about 25% observed once, and the top ten hold more than 8%. These data also featured in a second study, about T cells of mothers and their children.

Source material: blood. This TCR derives from a boy younger than 18 in good health. The chain has TRBV4-2 and TRBJ2-5; D might be TRBD2 (5 bases). Near its end, the DNA agrees better with TRBJ2-7, so the J call may be wrong. The chain's CDR3 is CASSQDRTGSVYEQYF. CDR3 nucleotides: TGTGCCAGCAGCCAAGATCGTACGGGGTCAGTCTACGAGCAGTACTTC.